A selection of T cell receptor beta chains follows, all from one sample in a study of T-cell memory formation after mild COVID-19. TCRdb re-called the 5' RACE reads through MiXCR, storing one row per CDR3 protein. The sample carries approximately 300,000 distinct CDR3 sequences, roughly a fifth recorded once. The specimen was PBMCs or a T cell subset sorted from them (not recorded which). The receptors shown here come from a man younger than 35 who had mild COVID-19 (a few samples of this study predate the infection). Cell type and time point are not known. Both conserved end residues are part of each CDR3. Each record gives: D gene, J gene, V gene, clone size, CDR3 protein, CDR3 DNA. The D gene is left open where the match is weak. Only part of the rows carry a size: once, few, many, or a class if the clone is expanded.

-	TRBJ2-2	TRBV7-2	few	CASSLVRQYTGELFF	TGTGCCAGCAGCTTAGTGAGGCAGTACACCGGGGAGCTGTTTTTT
TRBD1	TRBJ2-2	TRBV5-1	few	CASSPGTASTGELFF	TGCGCCAGCAGCCCAGGGACAGCTTCCACCGGGGAGCTGTTTTTT
-	TRBJ1-2	TRBV28	-	CASSPPNARGYTF	TGTGCCAGCAGCCCCCCGAACGCTCGTGGCTACACCTTC
-	TRBJ1-2	TRBV18	-	CASSPTANYGYTF	TGTGCCAGCTCACCTACGGCTAACTATGGCTACACCTTC
-	TRBJ1-5	TRBV12-3/TRBV12-4	few	CASTMTSILSRGNQPQHF	TGTGCCAGCACCATGACATCCATACTCTCTAGGGGCAATCAGCCCCAGCATTTT
TRBD1	TRBJ1-2	TRBV6-5	few	CASRDSYWTGKMAGYTF	TGTGCCAGCCGAGATTCGTATTGGACAGGGAAGATGGCCGGCTACACCTTC
-	TRBJ1-1	TRBV24-1	-	CATGREGEAFF	TGTGCCACCGGGCGTGAGGGTGAAGCTTTCTTT
-	TRBJ2-5	TRBV20-1	-	CSAGQPPHQETQYF	TGCAGTGCTGGACAGCCTCCCCACCAAGAGACCCAGTACTTC
-	TRBJ2-2	TRBV6-2/TRBV6-3	many	CASSYTDTGELFF	TGTGCCAGCAGTTACACAGACACCGGGGAGCTGTTTTTT
-	TRBJ2-2	TRBV5-4	-	CASSLVGGQVTGELFF	TGTGCCAGCAGCTTGGTAGGGGGGCAAGTCACCGGGGAGCTGTTTTTT
TRBD1	TRBJ2-4	TRBV24-1	-	CATSDLAGGNIQYF	TGTGCCACCAGTGATTTGGCAGGGGGAAACATTCAGTACTTC
TRBD2	TRBJ2-1	TRBV11-2	-	CASSLAGGLGNEQFF	TGTGCCAGCAGCTTGGCGGGGGGGTTGGGCAATGAGCAGTTCTTC
-	TRBJ1-1	TRBV6-2/TRBV6-3	few	CASRPHSGLNTEAFF	TGTGCCAGCAGACCCCACTCCGGCTTGAACACTGAAGCTTTCTTT
-	TRBJ2-3	TRBV7-9	few	CASSLRVDTQYF	TGTGCCAGCAGCTTAAGGGTAGATACGCAGTATTTT
-	TRBJ1-2	TRBV30	once	CAWGRTANYGYTF	TGTGCCTGGGGGCGGACAGCGAACTATGGCTACACCTTC
-	TRBJ2-7	TRBV5-5	-	CASSTTTPSYEQYF	TGTGCCAGCAGCACCACGACACCCTCCTACGAGCAGTACTTC
TRBD2	TRBJ2-1	TRBV3-1	-	CASSPGTSGGASYNEQFF	TGTGCCAGCAGCCCCGGGACTAGCGGGGGGGCCTCCTACAATGAGCAGTTCTTC
-	TRBJ2-3	TRBV6-2/TRBV6-3	-	CASSYRDSLGDTQYF	TGTGCCAGCAGTTACCGGGACTCCCTGGGAGATACGCAGTATTTT
TRBD2	TRBJ2-1	TRBV4-3	few	CASSRRTSGGYNEQFF	TGCGCCAGCAGCCGGAGGACTAGCGGGGGCTACAATGAGCAGTTCTTC
-	TRBJ2-5	TRBV12-3/TRBV12-4	-	CASSANREGAETQYF	TGTGCCAGCAGTGCCAACAGGGAGGGGGCAGAGACCCAGTACTTC
-	TRBJ2-1	TRBV5-1	many	CASSLNSIYEQFF	TGCGCCAGCAGCTTGAATAGTATCTATGAGCAGTTCTTC